The 22 T cell receptor beta chains listed next were all sequenced from one sample in a study of CD8 T cell repertoires and HIV-1 epitope variants. Assay: immunoSEQ multiplex PCR; the TCRdb copy retains only in-frame clones and omits some. In the table there are 5,500 to 7,000 clones, about three fifths of which are singletons. These receptors' targets are unknown. The specimen was cultured CD8+ T cells derived from PBMCs. The receptors originated from a male donor with HIV.

The CDR3 DNA sequence: TGTGCCAGCAAAGACAGGGTGGCTAATTCACCCCTCCACTTT. It specifies CASKDRVANSPLHF. The chain links TRBV6-5 to TRBJ1-6; TRBD1 agrees at 7 bases. The germline V gene encodes CDR1 MNHEY and CDR2 SVGAGI. Germline trimming cut 7 bases from V and 6 bases from J; bases unmatched to any gene: 6. This CDR3 is built from 14 residues.

The J gene is TRBJ1-1, the V gene TRBV28; D gene uncertain. The CDR3 is made up of 13 amino acids. The V and J ends lost 5 bases and 7 bases respectively, with 14 bases between them. CDR1 is MDHEN, CDR2 SYDVKM, per germline. As DNA, the CDR3 is TGTGCCAGCAGTAAACCCTTGGGGAATGAAGCTTTCTTT. Its protein product is CASSKPLGNEAFF.

This clone was counted only a few times. The chain is built from TRBV28 and TRBJ2-7; no reliable D call. This CDR3 is 11 amino acids long. Trimming stripped 4 bases from V and 3 bases from J, with 4 bases between. Germline V gene sequence: CDR1 MDHEN, CDR2 SYDVKM. CDR3: CASSSGYEQYF. As DNA, the CDR3 is TGTGCCAGCAGTTCGGGCTACGAGCAGTACTTC. The entire variable domain, with the rest obtained from reference TRBV28 and TRBJ2-7, is as follows: DVKVTQSSRYLVKRTGEKVFLECVQDMDHENMFWYRQDPGLGLRLIYFSYDVKMKEKGDIPEGYSVSREKKERFSLILESASTNQTSMYLCASSSGYEQYFGPGTRLTVT.

The chain has TRBV13 and TRBJ2-3, with 13 bases aligning to TRBD2. Germline loops: CDR1 PRHDT, CDR2 FYEKMQ (reference sequence). There are 17 residues in the CDR3. With V trimmed by 5 bases and J by 3 bases, 8 bases remained unmatched. In nucleotides, the CDR3 is TGTGCCAGCAGCCCACTCCGGACTAGCGGGGGAACAGATACGCAGTATTTT. This encodes CASSPLRTSGGTDTQYF.

This chain uses TRBV4-2 with TRBJ2-3; 11 bases match TRBD2. This CDR3 is 16 amino acids long. The J segment lost 3 bases and the V segment lost 4 bases, leaving 6 bases of the junction unmatched. Germline CDR1 and CDR2: LGHNA and YNFKEQ. CDR3 sequence (DNA): TGTGCCAGCAGCCCTGGGACTAGCGGACGAACAGATACGCAGTATTTT. It yields the protein CASSPGTSGRTDTQYF.

The chain has TRBV7-9 and TRBJ2-7; D is unclear. Germline assignment: CDR1 SEHNR and CDR2 FQNEAQ (reference sequence). The CDR3 is 14 residues long. V lost 6 bases to trimming and J lost 2 bases, with 14 bases between them. DNA of the CDR3: TGTGCCAGCAGTTCAGATGTCTCGGCCTACGAGCAGTACTTC. Translating it yields CASSSDVSAYEQYF.

The chain has TRBV2 and TRBJ2-7, with a tentative D call TRBD1 (5 bases). The CDR3 runs 13 residues. CDR1 is SNHLY and CDR2 is FYNNEI in the germline V gene. V dropped 11 bases and J dropped 5 bases, with 19 bases sitting between them. The CDR3 DNA is TGTGCCTATGTCAAAACAGGAACGAACGAGCAGTACTTC. Amino acid sequence: CAYVKTGTNEQYF.

This clone was counted a few times. The chain links TRBV18 to TRBJ1-1, with TRBD1 as a possible D gene (5 bases). Between the trimmed V and J ends, which lost 3 bases and 2 bases, there was a span of 16 bases. CDR3 length: 16 residues. The V gene's germline CDR1 is KGHSH and CDR2 LQKENI. CDR3 sequence reads: CASSPRDLLGNTEAFF. As DNA, the CDR3 is TGTGCCAGCTCACCCCGGGACCTATTAGGAAACACTGAAGCTTTCTTT.

The V gene is TRBV7-9, the J gene TRBJ2-7; the D is unclear. The germline gives CDR1 SEHNR, CDR2 FQNEAQ (reference sequence). There are 13 residues in the CDR3. Deletions cut 5 bases from V and 0 bases from J, with 8 bases between. CDR3 region: CASSPQSSYEQYF. The DNA of the CDR3 is TGTGCCAGCAGCCCACAGAGCTCCTACGAGCAGTACTTC.

This clone was detected only once. The chain has TRBV13 and TRBJ1-1; no clear D. This CDR3 has 15 residues. Germline CDR1 is PRHDT and CDR2 is FYEKMQ (reference sequence). V lost 4 bases to trimming and J lost 0 bases, with 12 bases between them. The CDR3, as DNA: TGTGCCAGCAGCTCTGGGGTCTCCATGAACACTGAAGCTTTCTTT. It encodes CASSSGVSMNTEAFF. The full variable domain, completed using reference TRBV13 and TRBJ1-1, is AAGVIQSPRHLIKEKRETATLKCYPIPRHDTVYWYQQGPGQDPQFLISFYEKMQSDKGSIPDRFSAQQFSDYHSELNMSSLELGDSALYFCASSSGVSMNTEAFFGQGTRLTVV.

The V and J genes are TRBV27 and TRBJ2-2; tentatively, D is TRBD1 or TRBD2 (6 bases each). The ends were cut back, 3 bases at V and 2 bases at J, with 16 bases in the middle. This CDR3 spans 17 amino acids. Germline CDR1 is MNHEY and CDR2 is SMNVEV (reference sequence). Written as DNA, the CDR3 is TGTGCCAGCAGTTTCTCCGGGGGCCTCGTAAACACCGGGGAGCTGTTTTTT. Residues: CASSFSGGLVNTGELFF.

The chain carries TRBV7-6 and TRBJ1-3; TRBD1 aligns across 9 bases. The germline V gene has CDR1 SGHVS and CDR2 FNYEAQ. The CDR3 runs to 16 residues. V lost 4 bases to trimming and J lost 0 bases; unmatched junction nucleotides: 4. The chain's CDR3 is CASSSLGQGSGNTIYF. For the CDR3, the DNA is TGTGCCAGCAGCTCCTTGGGACAGGGCTCTGGAAACACCATATATTTT.

This clone qualifies as large (0.1 to 1%). An end of the junction differs from the germline gene, which may be a read error. This rearrangement joins TRBV27 to TRBJ2-7, with D possibly called TRBD1 or TRBD2 (5 bases each). The CDR3 totals 16 residues. Germline CDR1 MNHEY, CDR2 SMNVEV (reference sequence). This CDR3 is CASSVSSGTVSYEQYF. As DNA, the CDR3 is TGTGCCAGCAGTGTATCCTCCGGGACGGTGTCCTACGAGCAGTACTTC.

This clone was seen only a few times. The V and J genes are TRBV30 and TRBJ2-5; D is ambiguous. Germline CDR1 GTSNPN, CDR2 SVGIG (reference sequence). Trimming took 0 bases from V and 7 from J, leaving 12 bases between them. The CDR3 length is 13 residues. The CDR3 DNA reads TGTGCCTGGAGTGTAACGGACCGTGGGACCCAGTACTTC. It translates to CAWSVTDRGTQYF.

V usage is TRBV28 and J usage is TRBJ2-3; tentatively, D is TRBD1 (6 bases). Germline lookup yields CDR1 MDHEN and CDR2 SYDVKM. The CDR3 runs 15 residues. Trimming left V 3 bases short and J 2 bases short, with 12 bases between. The CDR3 region has the DNA TGTGCCAGCAGTTTGCCGGGACAAAACACAGATACGCAGTATTTT. It translates to CASSLPGQNTDTQYF.

The chain has TRBV2 and TRBJ1-5; 7 bases fit TRBD1. This CDR3 region has 16 residues. Germline V gene data show CDR1 as SNHLY and CDR2 as FYNNEI. The V gene end was trimmed by 7 bases and the J gene end by 4 bases; junction bases not matched to a gene: 13. The CDR3 nucleotides are TGTGCCAGCACCTTCGAGCGGACAGGCGGAAATCAGCCCCAGCATTTT. Translation: CASTFERTGGNQPQHF.

As DNA, the CDR3 is TGTGCCAGCAGCCAAGATCCCGGGACAGGGGTAGGGGATTTAACAGATACGCAGTATTTT. Its protein is CASSQDPGTGVGDLTDTQYF. The chain couples TRBV4-2 to TRBJ2-3; 10 bases map to TRBD1. This CDR3 spans 20 amino acids. Germline CDR1 and CDR2: LGHNA and YNFKEQ. The trim removed 0 bases at V and 3 bases at J, leaving 15 bases unmatched.

CDR3 sequence reads: CASSKRAGFEWYNEKLFF. As DNA, the CDR3 is TGTGCCAGCAGCAAACGAGCAGGATTCGAATGGTACAATGAAAAACTGTTTTTT. The chain employs TRBV21-1 and TRBJ1-4; the D call TRBD1 from the table was never checked on the DNA. TRBV21-1 is annotated as a pseudogene. This CDR3 is 18 amino acids long.

J is TRBJ2-3 and V is TRBV27, with D possibly being TRBD2 (5 bases). This CDR3 is 15 amino acids long. V lost 3 bases and J lost 3, with 13 bases in between. Germline CDR1 MNHEY, CDR2 SMNVEV (reference sequence). The DNA for the CDR3 is TGTGCCAGCAGTTTCCTAGGCGGCGGGACAGATACGCAGTATTTT. Encoded protein: CASSFLGGGTDTQYF.

V is TRBV10-3 and J is TRBJ2-7, with 10 bases that match TRBD1. With 6 bases clipped from V and 3 bases from J, the junction kept 8 bases outside the gene matches. Per germline, CDR1 ENHRY and CDR2 SYGVKD. The CDR3 is made up of 15 amino acids. CDR3 in amino acids: CAIRSAGQGHYEQYF. CDR3 coding DNA: TGTGCCATCAGATCGGCGGGACAGGGGCACTACGAGCAGTACTTC.

The chain carries TRBV4-2 and TRBJ2-1, with no clear D. Germline V lookup: CDR1 LGHNA, CDR2 YNFKEQ. The CDR3 consists of 15 residues. The V end lost 0 bases, the J end lost 5 bases, and 11 bases lay between the germline ends. The DNA of the CDR3 is TGTGCCAGCAGCCAAGATGGCGAAGGGAACAATGAGCAGTTCTTC. As protein: CASSQDGEGNNEQFF.

CDR3 loop: CASSQRREDTQYF. The CDR3 nucleotides read TGCGCCAGCAGCCAACGGAGGGAGGATACGCAGTATTTT. The J gene is TRBJ2-3, the V gene TRBV4-1; maybe TRBD2 (6 bases). Germline V gene lookup returns CDR1 MGHRA and CDR2 YSYEKL. V lost 2 bases to trimming and J lost 6 bases, with 9 bases between them. This CDR3 has 13 amino acids.